These T cell receptor beta chains were read from a single sample in a study of blood T cell repertoires in COVID-19. Profiling relied on immunoSEQ multiplex PCR, and the TCRdb table lists in-frame clones only, not all of them. Here the sample spans about 150,000 clones, 87% being singletons. Specimen: PBMCs or T cells enriched from blood (not recorded which). Every receptor here comes from a woman in her forties who had been exposed to COVID-19. The conserved cysteine and the conserved F or W are not part of the CDR3 here. Each record gives: V gene, J gene, D gene, clone size, CDR3 protein. The D gene is left open where the match is weak. Clone sizes are given selectively: once, few, many, or a class where the clone is expanded.

TRBV11-2	TRBJ1-2	TRBD1	once	ASRYTGEWGYGYT
TRBV6-6	TRBJ1-5	.	many	ASYSSQRGNQPQH
TRBV27	TRBJ1-4	.	.	ASSLVGSANEKLF
TRBV19	TRBJ2-1	TRBD2	.	ASSPFASGLGDEQF
TRBV9	TRBJ2-3	TRBD1	few	ASSAVGTGVPDTQY
TRBV3-1/TRBV3-2	TRBJ2-7	TRBD2	.	ASSQGDPGTTTVVYEQY
TRBV10-1	TRBJ2-7	TRBD2	.	ASSELDLIRGGGY
TRBV19	TRBJ2-1	.	.	ASESGGIAISEQF
TRBV2	TRBJ1-5	TRBD1	.	ASSSGQGYQPQH
TRBV27	TRBJ2-7	.	.	ASSSHTGKASREQY
TRBV28	TRBJ2-1	.	.	ASSSDTAYNEQF
TRBV12-3/TRBV12-4	TRBJ2-5	.	few	ASSLGGLETQY
TRBV4-1	TRBJ1-4	TRBD1	.	ASSQEGQGAGKLF
TRBV9	TRBJ2-7	.	.	ASSSGVEQY
TRBV27	TRBJ2-5	.	.	ASSFSDQETQY
TRBV19	TRBJ1-1	.	.	ASIWGDEAF